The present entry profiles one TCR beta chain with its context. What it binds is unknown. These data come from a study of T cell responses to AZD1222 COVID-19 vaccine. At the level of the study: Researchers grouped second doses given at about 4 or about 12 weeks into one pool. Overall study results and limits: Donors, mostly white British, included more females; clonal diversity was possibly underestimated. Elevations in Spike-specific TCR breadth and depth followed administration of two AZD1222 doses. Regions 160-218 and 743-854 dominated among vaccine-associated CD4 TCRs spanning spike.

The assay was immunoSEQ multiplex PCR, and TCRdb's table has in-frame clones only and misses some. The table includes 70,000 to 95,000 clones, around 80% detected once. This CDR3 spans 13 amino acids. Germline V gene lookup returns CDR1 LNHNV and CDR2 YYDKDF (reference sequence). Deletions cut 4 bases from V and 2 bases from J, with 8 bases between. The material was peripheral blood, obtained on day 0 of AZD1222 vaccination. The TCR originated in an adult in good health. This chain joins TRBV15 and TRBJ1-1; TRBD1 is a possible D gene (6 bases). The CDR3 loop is CATSKQGNTEAFF. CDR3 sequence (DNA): TGTGCCACCAGCAAACAGGGAAACACTGAAGCTTTCTTT.